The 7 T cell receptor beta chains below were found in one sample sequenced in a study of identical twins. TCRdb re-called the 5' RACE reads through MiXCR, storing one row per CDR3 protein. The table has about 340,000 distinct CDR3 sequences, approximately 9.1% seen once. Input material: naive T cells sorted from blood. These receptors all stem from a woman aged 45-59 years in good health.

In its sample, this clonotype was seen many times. As DNA, the CDR3 is TGTGCCAGCAGTTACAGCGGCGAAGCTTTCTTT. Protein product: CASSYSGEAFF. The rearrangement joins TRBV6-5 to TRBJ1-1; D gene uncertain. CDR1 and CDR2 from the germline V gene are MNHEY and SVGAGI. Trimming stripped 2 bases from V and 8 bases from J, with 6 bases between. The CDR3 totals 11 residues.

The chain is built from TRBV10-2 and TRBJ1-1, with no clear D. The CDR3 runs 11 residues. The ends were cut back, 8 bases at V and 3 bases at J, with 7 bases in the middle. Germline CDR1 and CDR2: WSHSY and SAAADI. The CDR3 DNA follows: TGCGCCAGCTTCCAGTACACTGAAGCTTTCTTT. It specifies CASFQYTEAFF.

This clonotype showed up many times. In nucleotides, the CDR3 is TGTGCCATCAGTGAGTCTAGCGCCCTGTACGAGCAGTACTTC. Translated: CAISESSALYEQYF. The J gene is TRBJ2-7, the V gene TRBV10-3; a possible D gene is TRBD2 (5 bases). Germline CDR1 is ENHRY and CDR2 is SYGVKD. There are 14 residues in the CDR3. With 0 bases removed from V and 4 bases from J, the gap between germline ends came to 10 bases.

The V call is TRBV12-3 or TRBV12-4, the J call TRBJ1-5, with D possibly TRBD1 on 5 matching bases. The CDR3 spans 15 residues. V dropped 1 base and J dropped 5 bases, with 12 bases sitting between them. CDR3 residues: CASSLDVGGDQPQHF. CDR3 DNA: TGTGCCAGCAGTTTAGATGTGGGGGGGGATCAGCCCCAGCATTTT.

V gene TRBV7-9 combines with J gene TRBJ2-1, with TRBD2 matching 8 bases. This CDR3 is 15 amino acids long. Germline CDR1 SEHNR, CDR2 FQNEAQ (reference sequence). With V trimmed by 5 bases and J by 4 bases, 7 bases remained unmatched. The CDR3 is CASSKRELSYNEQFF. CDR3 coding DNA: TGTGCCAGCAGCAAGCGGGAGCTTTCTTACAATGAGCAGTTCTTC.

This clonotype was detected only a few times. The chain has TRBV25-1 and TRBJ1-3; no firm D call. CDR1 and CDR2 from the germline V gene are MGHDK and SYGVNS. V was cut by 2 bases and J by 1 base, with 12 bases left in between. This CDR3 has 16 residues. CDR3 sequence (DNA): TGTGCCAGCAGTGAAGGAGGAACCCCGTCTGGAAACACCATATATTTT. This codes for CASSEGGTPSGNTIYF.

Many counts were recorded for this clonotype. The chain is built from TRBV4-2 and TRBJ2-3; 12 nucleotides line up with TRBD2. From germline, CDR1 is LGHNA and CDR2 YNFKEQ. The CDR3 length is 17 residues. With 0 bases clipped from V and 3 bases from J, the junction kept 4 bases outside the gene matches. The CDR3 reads CASSQDNLAGGTDTQYF. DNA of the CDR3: TGTGCCAGCAGCCAAGACAACCTAGCGGGAGGGACAGATACGCAGTATTTT.